A single sample gave rise to the 29 T cell receptor beta chains below, sequenced in a study of blood T cell repertoires in COVID-19. TCRdb's copy holds only in-frame clones and misses some; the assay was immunoSEQ multiplex PCR. The sample carries around 140,000 clones, over 60% recorded once. The sequenced material came from PBMCs or T cells enriched from blood (not recorded which). The receptors were gathered from a woman aged 50 to 65 who had recovered from COVID-19.

This chain links TRBV7-8 with TRBJ2-7; tentatively, D is TRBD1 (6 bases). This CDR3 contains 14 residues. The V and J ends lost 7 bases and 6 bases respectively, with 19 bases between them. In germline, CDR1 is SGHVS, CDR2 FQNEAQ. DNA of the CDR3: TGTGCCAGCAACCTAGGGGGATCAACGGGCGAGCAGTACTTC. Its translation: CASNLGGSTGEQYF.

The genes are TRBV5-1 and TRBJ1-2; no clear D gene. The CDR3 totals 13 residues. V gave up 0 bases and J gave up 4 bases, with 7 bases separating them. Germline values: CDR1 SGHRS, CDR2 YFSETQ. The CDR3: CASSLVLGYGYTF. CDR3 DNA: TGCGCCAGCAGCTTGGTCCTAGGCTATGGCTACACCTTC.

This chain links TRBV4-2 with TRBJ2-7, with TRBD2 identical over 9 bases. The germline CDR1 and CDR2 sequences are LGHNA and YNFKEQ. V trimming: 3 bases; J trimming: 3 bases; junction bases outside the gene matches: 9. This CDR3 spans 16 amino acids. CDR3 sequence reads: CASSQRGGLGGYEQYF. The CDR3, as DNA: TGTGCCAGCAGCCAGCGGGGGGGACTAGGAGGCTACGAGCAGTACTTC.

The gene calls are TRBV5-1 and TRBJ2-7, with D perhaps matching TRBD1 (5 bases). Trimming pared 2 bases from V and 4 bases from J, leaving 19 bases between. The length of the CDR3 is 16 residues. Germline V gene sequence: CDR1 SGHRS, CDR2 YFSETQ. The CDR3 sequence: CASSFSSDTIIYEQYF. As DNA, the CDR3 is TGCGCCAGCAGCTTCTCGTCGGACACGATAATTTACGAGCAGTACTTC.

V is TRBV4-1 and J is TRBJ2-7; a weak D match, TRBD1 (6 bases). V gave up 3 bases and J gave up 10 bases, with 16 bases separating them. The CDR3 has 13 residues. In germline, CDR1 is MGHRA, CDR2 YSYEKL. CDR3 amino acids: CASSQLSPGTQYF. CDR3 in DNA: TGCGCCAGCAGCCAGCTAAGCCCCGGGACACAGTACTTC.

The rearrangement links TRBV3-1 (or the pseudogene TRBV3-2) to TRBJ2-7; D remains unclear. The CDR3 runs 12 residues. Germline V lookup: CDR1 LGHDT, CDR2 YNNKEL (reference sequence). The germline V and J ends were trimmed by 3 bases and 2 bases, with 5 bases remaining between them. The CDR3 coding sequence is TGTGCCAGCAGCCACGCGCCCTACGAGCAGTACTTC. It yields the protein CASSHAPYEQYF.

In its sample, this clone was seen a few times. The V call is TRBV29-1, the J call TRBJ2-1; 8 bases map to TRBD2. V gave up 6 bases and J gave up 0 bases; unmatched junction bases: 10. This CDR3 is 16 amino acids long. From germline, CDR1 is SQVTM and CDR2 ANQGSEA. Here the CDR3 reads CSVGGVSGSSYNEQFF. The CDR3 region has the DNA TGCAGCGTGGGAGGGGTGAGCGGGAGCTCCTACAATGAGCAGTTCTTC.

J is TRBJ1-1 and V is TRBV9; D call uncertain. The CDR3 contains 15 residues. The V end was cut by 1 base, the J end by 2 bases, with 12 bases between. Germline values: CDR1 SGDLS, CDR2 YYNGEE. CDR3 sequence reads: CASSVSWEPNTEAFF. The CDR3 DNA reads as TGTGCCAGCAGCGTAAGTTGGGAGCCTAACACTGAAGCTTTCTTT.

V usage is TRBV28 and J usage is TRBJ2-1, with 15 bases that match TRBD2. The V gene end was trimmed by 6 bases and the J gene end by 8 bases; junction bases not matched to a gene: 14. The CDR3 is 18 amino acids. CDR1 is MDHEN, CDR2 SYDVKM, per germline. This CDR3 is CASRTPGLAGGEDDEQFF. CDR3 DNA: TGTGCCAGCAGGACCCCGGGACTAGCGGGAGGAGAAGACGATGAGCAGTTCTTC. The complete variable domain, with remaining parts taken from reference TRBV28 and TRBJ2-1, reads DVKVTQSSRYLVKRTGEKVFLECVQDMDHENMFWYRQDPGLGLRLIYFSYDVKMKEKGDIPEGYSVSREKKERFSLILESASTNQTSMYLCASRTPGLAGGEDDEQFFGPGTRLTVL.

This sequence joins TRBV19 and TRBJ2-5; D is possibly TRBD1 (6 bases). The V gene's germline CDR1 is LNHDA and CDR2 SQIVND (reference sequence). The CDR3 is made up of 15 amino acids. Between the trimmed V and J ends, which lost 6 bases and 3 bases, there was a span of 17 bases. The CDR3 DNA reads as TGTGCCAGTAGGTCTGACAGGCGGCAAAAAGAGACCCAGTACTTC. Its protein is CASRSDRRQKETQYF. Looking up the rest from reference TRBV19 and TRBJ2-5 gives the full variable domain: DGGITQSPKYLFRKEGQNVTLSCEQNLNHDAMYWYRQDPGQGLRLIYYSQIVNDFQKGDIAEGYSVSREKKESFPLTVTSAQKNPTAFYLCASRSDRRQKETQYFGPGTRLLVL.

The rearrangement links TRBV24-1 to TRBJ2-2; TRBD2 matches 13 bases. CDR1 and CDR2 from the germline V gene are KGHDR and SFDVKD. Trimming cost V 2 bases and J 3 bases; bases outside gene matches: 8. The CDR3 runs 19 residues. CDR3 DNA sequence: TGTGCCACCAGTGATTCCCGACTAGCGGGAGGACTATACACCGGGGAGCTGTTTTTT. Translating gives CATSDSRLAGGLYTGELFF.

The rearrangement links TRBV3-1 (or the pseudogene TRBV3-2) to TRBJ2-2; unclear D gene. V was pared by 2 bases and J by 4 bases, with 17 bases between. Germline V gene lookup returns CDR1 LGHDT and CDR2 YNNKEL (reference sequence). The CDR3 spans 17 residues. Written as DNA, the CDR3 is TGTGCCAGCAGCCAACGGGTAGCCATCCCGGCCACCGGGGAGCTGTTTTTT. Its translation: CASSQRVAIPATGELFF.

The chain recombines TRBV7-2 with TRBJ1-1; possibly TRBD1 for D (6 bases). The V gene's germline CDR1 is SGHTA and CDR2 FQGNSA. V was cut by 3 bases and J by 2 bases, with 10 bases left in between. This CDR3 is 14 amino acids long. In DNA form, the CDR3 reads TGTGCCAGCAGCTTCGGACAGCACAACACTGAAGCTTTCTTT. As protein: CASSFGQHNTEAFF. The variable domain in full, completed from reference TRBV7-2 and TRBJ1-1, reads GAGVSQSPSNKVTEKGKDVELRCDPISGHTALYWYRQSLGQGLEFLIYFQGNSAPDKSGLPSDRFSAERTGGSVSTLTIQRTQQEDSAVYLCASSFGQHNTEAFFGQGTRLTVV.

The V gene is TRBV19, the J gene TRBJ1-5; no firm D call. Germline loops: CDR1 LNHDA, CDR2 SQIVND (reference sequence). Trimming took off 7 bases at V and 0 bases at J, with 13 bases between the two ends. The length of the CDR3 is 15 residues. The chain's CDR3 is CASMRAANSNQPQHF. The CDR3, as DNA: TGTGCCAGTATGCGGGCCGCCAATAGCAATCAGCCCCAGCATTTT.

The sample holds a few counts of this clone. V gene TRBV28 combines with J gene TRBJ1-2; D might be TRBD1 (5 bases). The V gene's germline CDR1 is MDHEN and CDR2 SYDVKM. V shed 7 bases and J shed 5 bases, with 11 bases lying between them. The CDR3 consists of 12 residues. For the CDR3, the DNA is TGTGCCAGCAAAGACAGACTGTATGGCTACACCTTC. Translated, it gives CASKDRLYGYTF.

The V and J genes are TRBV5-8 and TRBJ2-7; 8 bases line up with TRBD1. The CDR3 runs to 14 residues. Germline trimming cut 4 bases from V and 1 base from J; bases unmatched to any gene: 4. The germline V gene encodes CDR1 SGHTS and CDR2 YDEGEE. The CDR3 bases are TGTGCCAGCAGCCGGACAGGGCGATCCTACGAGCAGTACTTC. The encoded protein is CASSRTGRSYEQYF.

The chain uses TRBV24-1 and TRBJ2-3; no definite D call. Germline V gives CDR1 KGHDR, CDR2 SFDVKD. Between the trimmed V and J ends, which lost 4 bases and 3 bases, there was a span of 10 bases. The CDR3 length is 14 residues. The CDR3 loop reads CATSDPTETDTQYF. The CDR3 DNA reads TGTGCCACCAGTGACCCCACAGAGACAGATACGCAGTATTTT.

This clone is a singleton in its sample. The genes are TRBV28 and TRBJ2-5; 9 positions agree with TRBD2. V trimming: 6 bases; J trimming: 2 bases; junction bases outside the gene matches: 4. CDR3 length: 14 amino acids. Germline CDR1 reads MDHEN; CDR2 reads SYDVKM. The chain's CDR3 is CASSPSGAQETQYF. CDR3 nucleotides: TGTGCCAGCAGCCCTAGCGGGGCACAAGAGACCCAGTACTTC.

This chain links TRBV2 with TRBJ2-5; TRBD2 aligns across 11 bases. With 6 bases clipped from V and 2 bases from J, the junction kept 8 bases outside the gene matches. CDR3 size: 16 residues. Germline V lookup: CDR1 SNHLY, CDR2 FYNNEI. CDR3 bases: TGTGCCAGCAGCCTCCTACTAGCGGGGGTGCAAGAGACCCAGTACTTC. It codes for CASSLLLAGVQETQYF.

Turning to this clone: A single base separates this from a much larger clone, so it may be a read error. V gene TRBV28 combines with J gene TRBJ2-2; TRBD1 matches at 9 bases. The CDR3 covers 15 residues. Germline CDR1 MDHEN, CDR2 SYDVKM. CDR3 sequence reads: CATKGTGTNTRELFF. The CDR3 nucleotides read TGTGCCACCAAAGGGACAGGGACGAACACCAGGGAGCTGTTTTTT.

The V call is TRBV7-2, the J call TRBJ1-2, with 8 nucleotides matching TRBD1. This CDR3 is 15 amino acids long. V lost 5 bases, J lost 2 bases, and 7 bases stayed unmatched. Germline lookup yields CDR1 SGHTA and CDR2 FQGNSA. The CDR3 DNA follows: TGTGCCAGCAGCCCTTACAGGGGGAAAAACTATGGCTACACCTTC. Translation: CASSPYRGKNYGYTF. Using reference TRBV7-2 and TRBJ1-2 for the parts outside the CDR3, the full variable domain is GAGVSQSPSNKVTEKGKDVELRCDPISGHTALYWYRQSLGQGLEFLIYFQGNSAPDKSGLPSDRFSAERTGGSVSTLTIQRTQQEDSAVYLCASSPYRGKNYGYTFGSGTRLTVV.

CDR3 amino acids: CASSTRGLARGTDTQYF. CDR3 sequence (DNA): TGTGCCAGTAGTACCCGTGGACTAGCGCGGGGCACAGATACGCAGTATTTT. The genes are TRBV19 and TRBJ2-3; 9 bases are a match to TRBD2. V shed 4 bases and J 1 base; nucleotides not matched to a gene: 9. This CDR3 is 17 amino acids long. Germline V gives CDR1 LNHDA, CDR2 SQIVND (reference sequence).

This chain joins TRBV30 and TRBJ2-3; D is perhaps TRBD2 (5 bases). Trimming stripped 5 bases from V and 2 bases from J, with 14 bases between. From germline, CDR1 is GTSNPN and CDR2 SVGIG (reference sequence). The length of the CDR3 is 14 residues. The CDR3 coding sequence is TGTGCCTGGGGAGGTTGGGCGTACACAGATACGCAGTATTTT. It is translated as CAWGGWAYTDTQYF.

V is TRBV29-1 and J is TRBJ2-6, with D unclear. CDR1 and CDR2 (germline): SQVTM, ANQGSEA. With 4 bases removed from V and 0 bases from J, the gap between germline ends came to 10 bases. CDR3 length: 15 amino acids. The CDR3 spells CSVVERLSGANVLTF. Here the CDR3 DNA reads TGCAGCGTTGTTGAGCGCCTCTCTGGGGCCAACGTCCTGACTTTC.

This chain connects TRBV27 to TRBJ2-2; 7 positions agree with TRBD1. The ends lost 1 base at V and 3 bases at J; junction bases unmatched: 11. The CDR3 contains 18 residues. Germline V gives CDR1 MNHEY, CDR2 SMNVEV (reference sequence). Here the CDR3 reads CASSLFSLGQKHTGELFF. The CDR3, as DNA: TGTGCCAGCAGTTTATTCTCCCTGGGACAGAAGCACACCGGGGAGCTGTTTTTT.

This chain joins TRBV12-5 and TRBJ2-6; D might be TRBD1 (6 bases). The CDR3 runs 16 residues. Trimming left V 1 base short and J 3 bases short, with 10 bases between. Germline V lookup: CDR1 LGHNT, CDR2 FRNRAP. The CDR3 loop is CASGLGQGYGANVLTF. CDR3 sequence (DNA): TGTGCTAGTGGTTTGGGCCAGGGGTATGGGGCCAACGTCCTGACTTTC.

The chain joins TRBV10-2 to TRBJ2-7; unclear D gene. Germline CDR1 reads WSHSY; CDR2 reads SAAADI. Trimming took off 0 bases at V and 8 bases at J, with 8 bases between the two ends. CDR3 size: 12 residues. The CDR3 region is CASSESVDKQYF. CDR3 bases: TGCGCCAGCAGTGAGTCGGTAGACAAGCAGTACTTC.

This clone came up a few times. This chain uses TRBV4-2 with TRBJ2-1, with 12 bases matching TRBD2. CDR3 size: 18 residues. Germline CDR1 LGHNA, CDR2 YNFKEQ. V was clipped by 4 bases and J by 7 bases; unmatched bases: 14. The CDR3 region has the DNA TGTGCCAGCAGCCCGGCTGGACTAGCGGGAATCGCGGGGAATGAGCAGTTCTTC. Translated: CASSPAGLAGIAGNEQFF.

The gene calls are TRBV28 and TRBJ2-1, with D possibly matching TRBD2 (5 bases). The CDR3 spans 16 residues. Germline V gene sequence: CDR1 MDHEN, CDR2 SYDVKM. Trimming stripped 4 bases from V and 7 bases from J, with 20 bases between. In nucleotides, the CDR3 is TGTGCCAGCAGTTCCATACTAGTTGCCCTTTTGAATGAGCAGTTCTTC. This encodes CASSSILVALLNEQFF.